These T cell receptor beta chains were read from a single sample in a study of blood T cell repertoires in COVID-19. Clones were read by immunoSEQ multiplex PCR, and TCRdb kept only the in-frame ones, dropping some. The sample shows 200,000 to 300,000 clones, about 85% of them seen only once. Specimen: peripheral blood. These receptors were obtained from a man in his thirties or forties who had recovered from COVID-19. The CDR3 runs from the conserved cysteine through the conserved F or W. The order of the fields is D gene, J gene, V gene, clone size, CDR3 protein, CDR3 DNA. D genes are given only for firm matches. Some rows mark clone size as missing; the rest say once, few, many or name a class of expanded clone.

>TRBD1|TRBJ2-3|TRBV10-1|few
CASSDGQGRADTQYF
TGCGCCAGCAGTGACGGACAGGGACGTGCAGATACGCAGTATTTT
>NA|TRBJ1-6|TRBV5-1|NA
CASSPRPPDTNSPLHF
TGCGCCAGCAGCCCCCGCCCTCCGGACACAAATTCACCCCTCCACTTT
>TRBD1|TRBJ2-5|TRBV28|NA
CASSDAWDREETQYF
TGTGCCAGCAGTGATGCATGGGACAGGGAGGAGACCCAGTACTTC
>TRBD1|TRBJ1-2|TRBV5-1|NA
CASSLGQGNGYTF
TGCGCCAGCAGCTTGGGACAGGGGAACGGCTACACCTTC
>NA|TRBJ1-2|TRBV27|NA
CASSPGYDRGYTF
TGTGCCAGCAGTCCAGGGTATGACAGGGGCTACACCTTC
>NA|TRBJ2-6|TRBV7-9|NA
CASSLGHSGANVLTF
TGTGCCAGCAGCTTAGGTCACTCTGGGGCCAACGTCCTGACTTTC
>TRBD1|TRBJ1-1|TRBV10-3|NA
CAISEGQGTTEAFF
TGTGCCATCAGTGAGGGACAGGGAACCACTGAAGCTTTCTTT
>NA|TRBJ2-3|TRBV7-9|NA
CASSLAEGPGTQYF
TGTGCCAGCAGCTTAGCGGAGGGTCCTGGTACGCAGTATTTT
>TRBD1|TRBJ1-6|TRBV7-9|NA
CASSHGQANSPLHF
TGTGCCAGCAGCCACGGACAGGCGAATTCACCCCTCCACTTT
>NA|TRBJ1-4|TRBV11-3|NA
CASSLVRGFVDEKLFF
TGTGCCAGCAGCTTAGTTAGGGGATTTGTTGATGAAAAACTGTTTTTT
>NA|TRBJ1-1|TRBV19|NA
CASSIPQGSSTQAFF
TGTGCCAGTAGTATACCCCAGGGCTCCTCAACCCAAGCTTTCTTT
>NA|TRBJ2-7|TRBV10-3|NA
CAISNRESYEQYF
TGTGCCATCAGTAATCGGGAGTCCTACGAGCAGTACTTC
>NA|TRBJ1-2|TRBV12-3/TRBV12-4|NA
CASSLGGGWGYTF
TGTGCCAGCAGTTTAGGTGGTGGCTGGGGCTACACCTTC
>NA|TRBJ2-5|TRBV5-1|NA
CASSSSGFGETQYF
TGCGCCAGCAGCTCCTCAGGGTTCGGCGAGACCCAGTACTTC
>NA|TRBJ2-6|TRBV7-9|once
CASSLRTYSGANVLTF
TGTGCCAGCAGCTTAAGAACCTACTCTGGGGCCAACGTCCTGACTTTC
>NA|TRBJ2-5|TRBV2|NA
CASSEGRGVETQYF
TGTGCCAGCAGTGAAGGCAGGGGGGTAGAGACCCAGTACTTC
>NA|TRBJ2-7|TRBV10-3|NA
CAIRAREPSYEQYF
TGTGCCATCAGGGCCCGGGAACCCTCCTACGAGCAGTACTTC
>TRBD1|TRBJ2-5|TRBV10-1|NA
CASSDGQGQETQYF
TGCGCCAGCAGTGATGGACAGGGCCAAGAGACCCAGTACTTC
>NA|TRBJ1-3|TRBV18|NA
CASSPLPLVSGNTIYF
TGTGCCAGCTCACCTCTACCGTTGGTCTCTGGAAACACCATATATTTT
>NA|TRBJ1-6|TRBV6-5|NA
CASSTTGLNSPLHF
TGTGCCAGCAGTACAACAGGGTTGAATTCACCCCTCCACTTT
>NA|TRBJ2-5|TRBV7-9|NA
CASSLVATVGETQYF
TGTGCCAGCAGCTTAGTCGCCACGGTTGGAGAGACCCAGTACTTC
>NA|TRBJ2-2|TRBV5-1|NA
CASSLDLGELFF
TGCGCCAGCAGCTTGGATCTCGGGGAGCTGTTTTTT
>TRBD2|TRBJ2-2|TRBV5-1|NA
CASSLTGGAGELFF
TGCGCCAGCAGCCTGACTGGGGGGGCCGGGGAGCTGTTTTTT
>TRBD1|TRBJ1-1|TRBV6-1|NA
CASSVFGTGEGANTEAFF
TGTGCCAGCAGTGTATTCGGGACAGGGGAAGGCGCGAACACTGAAGCTTTCTTT
>TRBD2|TRBJ2-5|TRBV27|NA
CASSLPTSGAQETQYF
TGTGCCAGCAGTTTACCGACTAGCGGGGCTCAAGAGACCCAGTACTTC
>NA|TRBJ2-2|TRBV7-6|NA
CASSQTTTANTGELFF
TGTGCCAGCAGCCAAACTACTACGGCGAACACCGGGGAGCTGTTTTTT
>NA|TRBJ1-1|TRBV7-9|NA
CASSRAQGTEAFF
TGTGCCAGCAGCCGAGCCCAGGGCACTGAAGCTTTCTTT
>TRBD2|TRBJ2-7|TRBV5-4|once
CASSFELAAYEQYF
TGTGCCAGCAGCTTTGAACTAGCGGCCTACGAGCAGTACTTC
>NA|TRBJ2-6|TRBV19|NA
CASGTGSGANVLTF
TGTGCCAGCGGTACAGGGTCCGGGGCCAACGTCCTGACTTTC
>TRBD1|TRBJ2-2|TRBV10-1|many
CASRQLQGTGELFF
TGCGCCAGCAGACAATTACAGGGGACCGGGGAGCTGTTTTTT
>TRBD1|TRBJ1-3|TRBV7-9|NA
CASSPTGARSGNTIYF
TGTGCCAGCAGCCCGACAGGGGCCCGCTCTGGAAACACCATATATTTT
>NA|TRBJ2-7|TRBV11-1|NA
CASSQGGVSYYEQYF
TGTGCCAGCAGCCAGGGGGGCGTGAGTTATTACGAGCAGTACTTC
>TRBD1|TRBJ2-2|TRBV6-2/TRBV6-3|NA
CASSYGGQHTGELFF
TGTGCCAGCAGTTACGGGGGACAGCACACCGGGGAGCTGTTTTTT
>TRBD1|TRBJ1-1|TRBV5-6|few
CASSSGQGDTEAFF
TGTGCCAGCAGCTCGGGACAGGGGGATACTGAAGCTTTCTTT
>NA|TRBJ2-1|TRBV5-4|NA
CASSFAHNEQFF
TGTGCCAGCAGCTTTGCGCACAATGAGCAGTTCTTC
>NA|TRBJ1-6|TRBV19|NA
CATHRASNSPLHF
TGTGCTACCCACAGAGCCTCCAATTCACCCCTCCACTTT
>NA|TRBJ2-7|TRBV4-1|NA
CASSQDSPGFHYEQYF
TGCGCCAGCAGCCAAGATTCCCCAGGGTTTCACTACGAGCAGTACTTC
>NA|TRBJ1-5|TRBV3-1/TRBV3-2|NA
CASSLNPYRAQPQHF
TGTGCCAGCAGCCTTAACCCCTACCGAGCCCAGCCCCAGCATTTT
>NA|TRBJ1-3|TRBV9|few
CASSVGGGDTIYF
TGTGCCAGCAGCGTGGGAGGAGGCGACACCATATATTTT
>NA|TRBJ1-1|TRBV20-1|NA
CSASAAAGAPRTEAFF
TGCAGTGCTAGTGCCGCGGCAGGGGCCCCCAGGACTGAAGCTTTCTTT
>TRBD2|TRBJ2-1|TRBV10-1|NA
CASSGSSGGIHNEQFF
TGCGCCAGCAGTGGGTCCAGCGGGGGGATACACAATGAGCAGTTCTTC